This entry is about one T cell receptor (beta chain). What it binds is not known. The length of the CDR3 is 16 residues. V was clipped by 0 bases and J by 4 bases, with 13 bases between them. From germline, CDR1 is SGHAT and CDR2 FQNNGV. This record belongs to a study of graft-versus-host responses after intestinal transplantation. Study outcomes and limitations: Recipient marrow held GvH clones, some first seen in ileum or blood.

Clones were read by immunoSEQ multiplex PCR, and TCRdb kept only the in-frame ones, dropping some. This table holds about 70,000 clones, 94% found once. The genes are TRBV11-2 and TRBJ2-1; D is undetermined. The receptor comes from a human donor who received an intestinal transplant. The specimen was unstimulated CD8+ T cells sorted from spleen or lymph node cells, collected before intestinal transplant. CDR3 sequence: CASSLDLGERYNEQFF. DNA for the CDR3: TGTGCCAGCAGCTTAGATCTAGGAGAGAGGTACAATGAGCAGTTCTTC.